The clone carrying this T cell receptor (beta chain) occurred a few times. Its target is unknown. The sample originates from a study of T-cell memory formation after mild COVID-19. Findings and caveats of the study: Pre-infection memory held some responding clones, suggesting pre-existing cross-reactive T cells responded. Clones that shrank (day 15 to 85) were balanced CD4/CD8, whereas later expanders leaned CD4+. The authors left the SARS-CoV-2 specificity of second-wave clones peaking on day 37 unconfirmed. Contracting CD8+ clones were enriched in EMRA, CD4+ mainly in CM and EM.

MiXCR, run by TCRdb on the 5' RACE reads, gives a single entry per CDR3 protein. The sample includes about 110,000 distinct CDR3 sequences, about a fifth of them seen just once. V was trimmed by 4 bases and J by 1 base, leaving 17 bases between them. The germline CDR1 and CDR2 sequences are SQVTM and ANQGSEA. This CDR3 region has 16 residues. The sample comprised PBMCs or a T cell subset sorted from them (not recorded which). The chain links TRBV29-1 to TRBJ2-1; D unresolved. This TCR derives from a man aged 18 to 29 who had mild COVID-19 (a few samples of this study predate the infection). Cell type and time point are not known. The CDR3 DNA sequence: TGCAGCGTTGTTTTTGCGGTCGCCGGATCCTACAATGAGCAGTTCTTC. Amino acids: CSVVFAVAGSYNEQFF.